This T cell receptor beta chain was identified in a study of blood T cell repertoires in COVID-19. Libraries were prepared by immunoSEQ multiplex PCR; TCRdb keeps only in-frame clonotypes and omits some of them. The repertoire holds 200,000 to 250,000 clones, with approximately 75% as singletons. V shed 2 bases and J shed 4 bases, with 12 bases lying between them. CDR1 and CDR2 from the germline V gene are SGHTA and FQGTGA. The CDR3 runs to 15 residues. This rearrangement joins TRBV7-3 to TRBJ2-1; D gene ambiguous. Source material: PBMCs or T cells enriched from blood (not recorded which). The source is a man in his forties or fifties who had recovered from COVID-19. The CDR3 DNA is TGTGCCAGCAGCTTAGACCGGAGTGAGTACAATGAGCAGTTCTTC. Residues: CASSLDRSEYNEQFF.